Each of the 20 T cell receptor beta chains below was sequenced from the same sample in a study of CD4 T cells in relation to SARS-CoV-2 and coronaviruses. Method: immunoSEQ multiplex PCR; TCRdb's copy keeps in-frame clones and lacks some. The top ten hold 8% to 10% of the sample, which has about 16,000 clones, around 77% seen once. Their antigens are not known. Unexposed donor CD4+ T cells date from about 2011-2018, before the COVID-19 pandemic. After approximately 10 days of culture, CD4+ T cells were isolated. Sequencing was performed on CD4+ T cells from PBMCs, cultured in vitro. Source of these receptors: a human donor in good health.

V and J are TRBV5-8 and TRBJ2-7; the D is unclear. V lost 4 bases and J lost 7, with 9 bases in between. This CDR3 is 11 amino acids long. The germline V gene has CDR1 SGHTS and CDR2 YDEGEE. The CDR3 DNA reads as TGTGCCAGCAGCCGTATATGGGAGCAGTACTTC. It encodes CASSRIWEQYF.

This clone was counted once. The chain uses TRBV10-3 and TRBJ2-5, with TRBD2 identical over 11 bases. In germline, CDR1 is ENHRY, CDR2 SYGVKD. This CDR3 comprises 18 residues. With V trimmed by 4 bases and J by 1 base, 11 bases remained unmatched. DNA of the CDR3: TGTGCCATCAGTGGGGGGACTAGCGGAGTAGAGACCCAAGAGACCCAGTACTTC. Translating gives CAISGGTSGVETQETQYF.

In its sample, this clone was seen a few times. This chain connects TRBV30 to TRBJ2-1; D not certain. Germline assignment: CDR1 GTSNPN and CDR2 SVGIG (reference sequence). Trimming took off 0 bases at V and 10 bases at J, with 7 bases between the two ends. The CDR3 has 11 amino acids. CDR3 sequence: CAWSVGQEQFF. CDR3 sequence (DNA): TGTGCCTGGAGTGTTGGTCAGGAGCAGTTCTTC.

The count of this clone is one. The rearrangement uses TRBV5-6 and TRBJ1-1; D uncertain. Trimming left V 4 bases short and J 10 bases short, with 17 bases between. There are 13 residues in the CDR3. CDR1 SGHDT and CDR2 YYEEEE come from the germline V gene. The CDR3 nucleotides are TGTGCCAGCAGCCCACAGACACGACCGCGAGCTTTCTTT. It specifies CASSPQTRPRAFF.

The chain carries TRBV5-1 and TRBJ2-5; 8 bases line up with TRBD1. The CDR3 has 16 amino acids. The ends lost 0 bases at V and 2 bases at J; junction bases unmatched: 6. Germline-derived CDR1 and CDR2 are SGHRS and YFSETQ. In nucleotides, the CDR3 is TGCGCCAGCAGCTTGGCCCCCGGGACAGGACAAGAGACCCAGTACTTC. Translated, it gives CASSLAPGTGQETQYF.

This clone was detected only once. The chain couples TRBV30 to TRBJ1-5, with D perhaps matching TRBD1 (6 bases). The CDR3 has 16 amino acids. Germline CDR1 reads GTSNPN; CDR2 reads SVGIG (reference sequence). The ends were cut back, 0 bases at V and 9 bases at J, with 21 bases in the middle. The CDR3 is CAWSVLGHNGDGPQHF. The DNA for the CDR3 is TGTGCCTGGAGTGTACTGGGACACAACGGTGACGGGCCCCAGCATTTT.

This chain joins TRBV19 and TRBJ2-7; perhaps D is TRBD1 or TRBD2 (5 bases each). The CDR3 contains 15 residues. The germline V gene encodes CDR1 LNHDA and CDR2 SQIVND (reference sequence). V was pared by 8 bases and J by 2 bases, with 19 bases between. The CDR3 bases are TGTGCCAGTCAGATAGTCGCCGGGGCCGCCTACGAGCAGTACTTC. The encoded protein is CASQIVAGAAYEQYF. Variable domain in full (rest from reference TRBV19 and TRBJ2-7): DGGITQSPKYLFRKEGQNVTLSCEQNLNHDAMYWYRQDPGQGLRLIYYSQIVNDFQKGDIAEGYSVSREKKESFPLTVTSAQKNPTAFYLCASQIVAGAAYEQYFGPGTRLTVT.

The rearrangement joins TRBV15 to TRBJ2-7, with D perhaps TRBD1 (6 bases). In germline, CDR1 is LNHNV, CDR2 YYDKDF (reference sequence). Between the trimmed V and J ends, which lost 3 bases and 2 bases, there was a span of 14 bases. CDR3 length equals 15 residues. The CDR3 DNA sequence: TGTGCCACCAGCAGGCCGGGCCAGGGGCCCTACGAGCAGTACTTC. Translated: CATSRPGQGPYEQYF.

This clone was detected only once. The chain employs TRBV6-6 and TRBJ1-5, with D perhaps matching TRBD1 (5 bases). With 5 bases removed from V and 6 bases from J, the gap between germline ends came to 11 bases. Germline CDR1 is MNHNY and CDR2 is SVGAGI (reference sequence). The length of the CDR3 is 13 residues. CDR3: CASSTDTGQPQHF. The CDR3 DNA sequence: TGTGCCAGCAGTACCGACACAGGTCAGCCCCAGCATTTT.

This rearrangement joins TRBV19 to TRBJ1-3; D gene unclear. The CDR3 length is 16 residues. With 3 bases removed from V and 0 bases from J, the gap between germline ends came to 12 bases. Germline V CDR1 and CDR2: LNHDA, SQIVND (reference sequence). CDR3 sequence (DNA): TGTGCCAGTAGTATTAGGACCTCCAGCTCTGGAAACACCATATATTTT. Translating it yields CASSIRTSSSGNTIYF.

The genes are TRBV21-1 and TRBJ2-5; TRBD2, the D gene given by the table, was not confirmed from the DNA. TRBV21-1 counts as a pseudogene. CDR3 length equals 17 residues. The CDR3 DNA reads TGTGCCAGCAGCAATAAACTAGCGGCACCTAATGGGGAGACCCAGTACTTC. Translating gives CASSNKLAAPNGETQYF.

CDR3 in amino acids: CASSYGGSNQPQHF. In DNA, the CDR3 is TGTGCCAGCAGTTACGGGGGGAGTAATCAGCCCCAGCATTTT. V and J are TRBV6-2 or TRBV6-3 and TRBJ1-5; a possible D gene is TRBD1 (5 bases). The CDR3 covers 14 residues. Per the germline V gene, CDR1 is MNHEY and CDR2 is SVGEGT. V lost 2 bases to trimming and J lost 4 bases, with 9 bases between them.

The gene calls are TRBV5-6 and TRBJ1-2, with D tentatively TRBD1 (5 bases). This CDR3 is 13 amino acids long. CDR1 SGHDT and CDR2 YYEEEE come from the germline V gene. V was cut by 0 bases and J by 5 bases, with 8 bases left in between. This chain's CDR3 is CASSLEGLYGYTF. Written as DNA, the CDR3 is TGTGCCAGCAGCTTGGAGGGGCTTTATGGCTACACCTTC. Full variable domain (rest looked up from reference TRBV5-6 and TRBJ1-2): DAGVTQSPTHLIKTRGQQVTLRCSPKSGHDTVSWYQQALGQGPQFIFQYYEEEERQRGNFPDRFSGHQFPNYSSELNVNALLLGDSALYLCASSLEGLYGYTFGSGTRLTVV.

The table lists this clone with a count of one. V and J are TRBV9 and TRBJ1-2; D gene uncertain. The germline CDR1 and CDR2 sequences are SGDLS and YYNGEE. CDR3 size: 15 residues. The V end was cut by 0 bases, the J end by 4 bases, with 13 bases between. CDR3: CASSVGALASYGYTF. Here the CDR3 DNA reads TGTGCCAGCAGCGTAGGGGCCCTTGCCAGCTATGGCTACACCTTC.

The V and J genes are TRBV7-9 and TRBJ2-1; D unclear. Germline CDR1 and CDR2: SEHNR and FQNEAQ (reference sequence). The CDR3 loop spans 13 amino acids. The V end lost 5 bases, the J end lost 3 bases, and 8 bases lay between the germline ends. CDR3 sequence reads: CASSPRVYNEQFF. The CDR3, as DNA: TGTGCCAGCAGCCCCCGGGTCTACAATGAGCAGTTCTTC.

The genes are TRBV7-9 and TRBJ2-2, with 8 positions matching TRBD2. The germline V gene encodes CDR1 SEHNR and CDR2 FQNEAQ (reference sequence). The CDR3 runs to 18 residues. V gave up 3 bases and J gave up 5 bases; unmatched junction bases: 14. Here the CDR3 DNA reads TGTGCCAGCAGCTTGCTGTGGTCGGAGCGGGAGAGGACCGGGGAGCTGTTTTTT. This codes for CASSLLWSERERTGELFF.

V is TRBV5-4 and J is TRBJ1-1, with D unclear. The germline V gene has CDR1 SGHNT and CDR2 YYREEE (reference sequence). V was pared by 4 bases and J by 1 base, with 11 bases between. This CDR3 is built from 14 residues. The CDR3: CASSVFGRNTEAFF. CDR3 in DNA: TGTGCCAGCAGCGTATTCGGGAGGAACACTGAAGCTTTCTTT.

The chain employs TRBV5-1 and TRBJ2-3; TRBD2 matches at 7 bases. V was clipped by 0 bases and J by 4 bases; unmatched bases: 5. This CDR3 has 15 residues. CDR1 is SGHRS, CDR2 YFSETQ, per germline. CDR3 DNA sequence: TGCGCCAGCAGCTTGGGTGGGAGGGCCCCAGATACGCAGTATTTT. Translating gives CASSLGGRAPDTQYF. Full variable domain (missing parts from reference TRBV5-1 and TRBJ2-3): KAGVTQTPRYLIKTRGQQVTLSCSPISGHRSVSWYQQTPGQGLQFLFEYFSETQRNKGNFPGRFSGRQFSNSRSEMNVSTLELGDSALYLCASSLGGRAPDTQYFGPGTRLTVL.

J is TRBJ2-3 and V is TRBV7-9; the match to TRBD2 covers 7 bases. Germline V lookup: CDR1 SEHNR, CDR2 FQNEAQ (reference sequence). This CDR3 is built from 15 residues. V was clipped by 3 bases and J by 4 bases; unmatched bases: 7. The CDR3 is CASSFRGLGADTQYF. The CDR3 region has the DNA TGTGCCAGCAGCTTTAGAGGACTAGGCGCAGATACGCAGTATTTT. Full variable domain (missing parts from reference TRBV7-9 and TRBJ2-3): DTGVSQNPRHKITKRGQNVTFRCDPISEHNRLYWYRQTLGQGPEFLTYFQNEAQLEKSRLLSDRFSAERPKGSFSTLEIQRTEQGDSAMYLCASSFRGLGADTQYFGPGTRLTVL.

This rearrangement joins TRBV19 to TRBJ2-5; D call uncertain. Germline CDR1 reads LNHDA; CDR2 reads SQIVND (reference sequence). Trimming removed 1 base from V and 7 bases from J, with 10 bases in between. The CDR3 has 13 residues. The DNA for the CDR3 is TGTGCCAGTAGTATAGTTGCCCTCGGGACCCAGTACTTC. Translated, it gives CASSIVALGTQYF.